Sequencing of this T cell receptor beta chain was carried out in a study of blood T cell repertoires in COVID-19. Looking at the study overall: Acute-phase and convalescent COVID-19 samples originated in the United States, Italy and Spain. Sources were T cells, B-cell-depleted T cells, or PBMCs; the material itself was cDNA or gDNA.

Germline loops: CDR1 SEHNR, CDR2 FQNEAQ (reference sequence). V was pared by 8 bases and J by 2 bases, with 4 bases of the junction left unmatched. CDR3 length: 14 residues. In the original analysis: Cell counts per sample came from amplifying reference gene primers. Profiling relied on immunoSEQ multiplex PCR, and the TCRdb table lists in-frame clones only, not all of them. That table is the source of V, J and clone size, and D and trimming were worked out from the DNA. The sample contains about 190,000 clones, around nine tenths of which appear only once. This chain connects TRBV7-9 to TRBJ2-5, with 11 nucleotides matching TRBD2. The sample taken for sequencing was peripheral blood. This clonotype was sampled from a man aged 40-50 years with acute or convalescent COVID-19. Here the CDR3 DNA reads TGTGCCAGCGGTCTAGCGGGGGGACAAGAGACCCAGTACTTC. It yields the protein CASGLAGGQETQYF.